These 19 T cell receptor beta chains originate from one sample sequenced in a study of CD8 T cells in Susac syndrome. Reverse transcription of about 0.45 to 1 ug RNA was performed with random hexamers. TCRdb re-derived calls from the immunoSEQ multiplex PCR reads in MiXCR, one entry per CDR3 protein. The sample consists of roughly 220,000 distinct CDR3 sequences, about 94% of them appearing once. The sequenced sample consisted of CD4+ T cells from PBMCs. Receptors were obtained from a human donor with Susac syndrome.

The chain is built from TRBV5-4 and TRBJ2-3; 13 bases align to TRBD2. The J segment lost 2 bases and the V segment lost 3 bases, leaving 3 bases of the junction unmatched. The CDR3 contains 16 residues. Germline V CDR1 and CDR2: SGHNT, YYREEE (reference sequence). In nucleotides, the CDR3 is TGTGCCAGCAGCTCCACTAGCGGGGGGGCCACAGATACGCAGTATTTT. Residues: CASSSTSGGATDTQYF.

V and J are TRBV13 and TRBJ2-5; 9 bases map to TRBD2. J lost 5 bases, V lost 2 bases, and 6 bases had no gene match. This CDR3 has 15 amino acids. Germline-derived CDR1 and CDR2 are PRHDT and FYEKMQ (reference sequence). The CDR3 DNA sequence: TGTGCCAGCAGCTTACGGCCGAGCGGGGGGGAGACCCAGTACTTC. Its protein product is CASSLRPSGGETQYF.

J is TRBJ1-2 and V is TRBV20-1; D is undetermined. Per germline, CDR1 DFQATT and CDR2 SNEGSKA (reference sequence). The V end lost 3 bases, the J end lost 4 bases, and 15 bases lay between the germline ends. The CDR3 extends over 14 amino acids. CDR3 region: CSASVPPTFYGYTF. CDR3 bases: TGCAGTGCTAGCGTGCCACCTACATTCTATGGCTACACCTTC.

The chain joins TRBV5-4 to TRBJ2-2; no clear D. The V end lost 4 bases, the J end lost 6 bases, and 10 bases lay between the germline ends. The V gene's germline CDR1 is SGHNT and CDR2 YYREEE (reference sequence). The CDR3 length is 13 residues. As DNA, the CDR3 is TGTGCCAGCAGCCACTTGAGCTCCGGGGAGCTGTTTTTT. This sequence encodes CASSHLSSGELFF. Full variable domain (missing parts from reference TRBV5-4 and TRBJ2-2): ETGVTQSPTHLIKTRGQQVTLRCSSQSGHNTVSWYQQALGQGPQFIFQYYREEENGRGNFPPRFSGLQFPNYSSELNVNALELDDSALYLCASSHLSSGELFFGEGSRLTVL.

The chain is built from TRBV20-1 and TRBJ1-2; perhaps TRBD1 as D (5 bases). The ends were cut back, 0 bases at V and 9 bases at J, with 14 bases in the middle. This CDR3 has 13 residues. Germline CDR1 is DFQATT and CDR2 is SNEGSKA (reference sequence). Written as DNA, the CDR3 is TGCAGTGCTAGAGATATAGGGGTTCGGAGCTACACCTTC. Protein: CSARDIGVRSYTF.

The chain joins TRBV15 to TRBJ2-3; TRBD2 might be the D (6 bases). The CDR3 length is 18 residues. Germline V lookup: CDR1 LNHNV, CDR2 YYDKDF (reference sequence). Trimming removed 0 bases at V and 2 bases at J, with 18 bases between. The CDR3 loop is CATSRDPGTPTLTDTQYF. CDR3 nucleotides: TGTGCCACCAGCAGAGACCCCGGGACTCCGACCCTCACAGATACGCAGTATTTT.

CDR3 residues: CASSRRGLLEEKLFF. CDR3 nucleotides: TGTGCCAGCAGTCGCAGGGGGCTCTTGGAAGAAAAACTGTTTTTT. The J gene is TRBJ1-4, the V gene TRBV6-5, with 8 nucleotides matching TRBD1. CDR3 length: 15 residues. Germline V gene data show CDR1 as MNHEY and CDR2 as SVGAGI. The V and J ends lost 5 bases and 8 bases, in that order; junction bases with no gene match: 10.

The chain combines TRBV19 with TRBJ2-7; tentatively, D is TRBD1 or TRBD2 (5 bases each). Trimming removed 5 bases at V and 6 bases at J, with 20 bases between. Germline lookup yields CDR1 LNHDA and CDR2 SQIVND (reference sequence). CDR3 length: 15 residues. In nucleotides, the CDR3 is TGTGCCAGTAGTGGAAGGGACCTCTCCCAGCGCGAGCAGTACTTC. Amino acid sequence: CASSGRDLSQREQYF.

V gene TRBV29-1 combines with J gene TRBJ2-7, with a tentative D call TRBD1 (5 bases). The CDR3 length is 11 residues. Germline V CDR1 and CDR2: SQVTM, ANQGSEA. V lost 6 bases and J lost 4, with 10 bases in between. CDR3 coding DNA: TGCAGCGTAATAGACAGTTACGAGCAGTACTTC. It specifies CSVIDSYEQYF.

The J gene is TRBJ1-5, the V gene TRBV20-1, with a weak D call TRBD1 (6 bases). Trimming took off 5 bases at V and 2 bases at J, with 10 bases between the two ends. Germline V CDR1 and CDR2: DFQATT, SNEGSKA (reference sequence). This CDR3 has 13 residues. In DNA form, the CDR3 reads TGCAGTGCTGCCGCAGGGGGCAATCAGCCCCAGCATTTT. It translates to CSAAAGGNQPQHF.

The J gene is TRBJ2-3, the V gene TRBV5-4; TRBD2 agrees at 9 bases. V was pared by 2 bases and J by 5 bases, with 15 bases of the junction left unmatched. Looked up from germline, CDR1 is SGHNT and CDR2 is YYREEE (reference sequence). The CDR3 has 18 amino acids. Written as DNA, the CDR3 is TGTGCCAGCAGCTTCGGTATTAGAGCGGGGGGTCCAGTAGATACGCAGTATTTT. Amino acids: CASSFGIRAGGPVDTQYF.

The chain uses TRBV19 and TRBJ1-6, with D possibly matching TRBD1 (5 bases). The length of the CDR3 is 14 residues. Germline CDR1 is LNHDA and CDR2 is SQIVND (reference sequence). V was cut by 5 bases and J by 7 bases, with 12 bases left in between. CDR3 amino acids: CASSFGTSNSPLHF. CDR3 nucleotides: TGTGCCAGTAGTTTCGGGACCTCGAATTCACCCCTCCACTTT.

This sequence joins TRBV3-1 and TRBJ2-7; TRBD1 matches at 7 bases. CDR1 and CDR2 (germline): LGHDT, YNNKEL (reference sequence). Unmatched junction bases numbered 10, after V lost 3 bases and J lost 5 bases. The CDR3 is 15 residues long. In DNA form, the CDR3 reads TGTGCCAGCAGCCAGGTCCCGGGACAGTCCCACGAGCAGTACTTC. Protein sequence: CASSQVPGQSHEQYF.

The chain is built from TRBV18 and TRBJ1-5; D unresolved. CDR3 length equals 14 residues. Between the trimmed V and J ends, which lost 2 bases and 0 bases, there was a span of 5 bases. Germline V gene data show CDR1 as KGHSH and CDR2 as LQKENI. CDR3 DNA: TGTGCCAGCTCACCAGTCTATAGCAATCAGCCCCAGCATTTT. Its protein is CASSPVYSNQPQHF.

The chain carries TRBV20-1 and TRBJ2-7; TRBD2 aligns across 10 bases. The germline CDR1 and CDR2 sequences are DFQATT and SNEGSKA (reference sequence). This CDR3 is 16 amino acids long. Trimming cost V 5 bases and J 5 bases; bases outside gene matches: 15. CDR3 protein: CSAHRASGGLGNEQYF. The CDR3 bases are TGCAGTGCTCACCGAGCTAGCGGGGGACTTGGGAACGAGCAGTACTTC.

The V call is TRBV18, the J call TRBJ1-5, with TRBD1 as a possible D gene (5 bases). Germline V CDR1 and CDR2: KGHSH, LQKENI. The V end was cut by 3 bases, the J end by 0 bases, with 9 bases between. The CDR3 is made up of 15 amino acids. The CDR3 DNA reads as TGTGCCAGCTCACCGGAACAGGTTAGCAATCAGCCCCAGCATTTT. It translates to CASSPEQVSNQPQHF.

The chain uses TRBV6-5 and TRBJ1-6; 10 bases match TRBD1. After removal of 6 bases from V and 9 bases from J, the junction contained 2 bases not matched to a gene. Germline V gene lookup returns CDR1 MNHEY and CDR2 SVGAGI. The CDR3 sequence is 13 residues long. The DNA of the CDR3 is TGTGCCAGCAGGGGACAGGGGACTTCACCCCTCCACTTT. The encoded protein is CASRGQGTSPLHF.

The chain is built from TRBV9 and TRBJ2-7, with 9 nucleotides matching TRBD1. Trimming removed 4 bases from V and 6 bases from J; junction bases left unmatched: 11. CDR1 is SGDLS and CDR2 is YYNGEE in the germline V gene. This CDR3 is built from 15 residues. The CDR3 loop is CASSLRGDRDGEQYF. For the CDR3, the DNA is TGTGCCAGCAGCCTAAGAGGGGACAGGGACGGCGAGCAGTACTTC.

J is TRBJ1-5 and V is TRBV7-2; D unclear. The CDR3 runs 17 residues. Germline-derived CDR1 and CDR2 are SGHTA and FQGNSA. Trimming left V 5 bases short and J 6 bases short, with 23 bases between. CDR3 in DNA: TGTGCCAGCAGCCTTTGGTCGGGCGAGGGTTTCGGTCAGCCCCAGCATTTT. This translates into CASSLWSGEGFGQPQHF.